This T cell receptor beta chain stems from a study of OX40 agonist ivuxolimab in advanced cancers. Study context: Having had anti-PD-1, anti-PD-L1 or anti-CTLA-4 therapy before was allowed, and approximately 40% had some. Study-level points and caveats: CD8+ T cells (on average) carried more expanded clones than CD4+ T cells.

Individuals having autoimmune disease history or systemic immunosuppression were not enrolled. The study sampled blood at baseline, cycle 4 day 1, and cycle 7 day 1. Points on this clone: As yet, its antigen is unknown.

Assay: immunoSEQ multiplex PCR; the TCRdb copy retains only in-frame clones and omits some. Of 60,000 or so clones in the sample, roughly 89% were seen once. The source is an adult with an advanced solid tumor such as melanoma, head and neck, liver or kidney cancer. The starting material was CD4+ or CD8+ T cells sorted from blood, obtained in a trial of the OX40 agonist ivuxolimab.

CDR3 nucleotides: TGTGCCACCAGCAGAGTTACCTTGAACACTGAAGCTTTCTTT. This translates into CATSRVTLNTEAFF. This chain links TRBV15 with TRBJ1-1, with D unresolved. Germline V CDR1 and CDR2: LNHNV, YYDKDF (reference sequence). The CDR3 sequence is 14 residues long. The V and J ends lost 1 base and 0 bases respectively, with 6 bases between them.